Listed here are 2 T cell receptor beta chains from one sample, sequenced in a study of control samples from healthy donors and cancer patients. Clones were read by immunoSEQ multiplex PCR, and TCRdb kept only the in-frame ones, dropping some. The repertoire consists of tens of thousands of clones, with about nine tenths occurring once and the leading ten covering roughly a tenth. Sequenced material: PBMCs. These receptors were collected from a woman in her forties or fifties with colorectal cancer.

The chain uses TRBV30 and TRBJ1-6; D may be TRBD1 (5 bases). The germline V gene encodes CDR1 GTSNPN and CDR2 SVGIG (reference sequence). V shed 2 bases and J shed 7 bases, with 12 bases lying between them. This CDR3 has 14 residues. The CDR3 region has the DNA TGTGCCTGGAGTTTTCGACGGGGGAATTCACCCCTCCACTTT. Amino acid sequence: CAWSFRRGNSPLHF.

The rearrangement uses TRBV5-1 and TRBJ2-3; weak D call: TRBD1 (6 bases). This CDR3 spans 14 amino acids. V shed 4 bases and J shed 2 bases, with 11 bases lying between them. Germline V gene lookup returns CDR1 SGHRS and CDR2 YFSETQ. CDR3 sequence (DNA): TGCGCCAGCAGCCCAGGACAGTCCACAGATACGCAGTATTTT. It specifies CASSPGQSTDTQYF.